These 10 T cell receptor beta chains originate from one sample sequenced in a study of tumor-infiltrating lymphocytes in primary liver carcinoma. Germline DNA was extracted too, while blood RNA derived from unsorted whole blood. The authors made TCR beta cDNA from approximately 500 ng total RNA with a constant-region primer. It was through three nested multiplex PCR rounds of slightly modified ARM-PCR that TCR beta libraries arose. A C-beta reverse primer was combined with TRBV1-TRBV30 forward primers in the first two PCR rounds, and each round had ten to eleven cycles. Using its own MiXCR run on the multiplex PCR reads, TCRdb lists one record per CDR3 protein. The table lists 150,000 to 200,000 distinct CDR3 sequences, 65% of them singletons, with approximately 6.5% in the top ten. Sequenced input: peripheral blood. These receptors all come from a woman aged 60-70 years with primary liver carcinoma and hepatitis B virus infection.

The rearrangement links TRBV11-1 to TRBJ2-1, with 11 bases lining up with TRBD2. Looked up from germline, CDR1 is SGHAT and CDR2 is FQDESV (reference sequence). The CDR3 runs 17 residues. V shed 4 bases, J shed 1 base, and the junction held 6 bases outside the gene matches. CDR3 amino acids: CASSSIIAGGSYNEQFF. For the CDR3, the DNA is TGTGCCAGCAGCTCCATTATAGCGGGAGGGTCCTACAATGAGCAGTTCTTC.

This clonotype was counted a few times. This chain links TRBV30 with TRBJ1-6; no clear D gene. The germline V gene has CDR1 GTSNPN and CDR2 SVGIG (reference sequence). Trimming removed 2 bases from V and 5 bases from J, with 13 bases in between. The CDR3 has 15 residues. CDR3: CAWSRGKWDNSPLHF. DNA for the CDR3: TGTGCCTGGAGTCGAGGGAAGTGGGATAATTCACCCCTCCACTTT.

The chain employs TRBV6-5 and TRBJ2-1; 9 bases line up with TRBD2. The CDR3 spans 14 residues. Germline values: CDR1 MNHEY, CDR2 SVGAGI. J gave up 9 bases and V 8 bases, and 11 bases lay outside the gene matches. As DNA, the CDR3 is TGTGCCAGCGCGTTAGTAGCGGGAGTCCGTGAGCAGTTCTTC. Translation gives CASALVAGVREQFF.

This clonotype came up many times. The chain combines TRBV10-1 with TRBJ2-1, with D possibly matching TRBD1 (6 bases). In germline, CDR1 is WNHNN, CDR2 SYGVQD (reference sequence). The CDR3 spans 14 residues. The V end was cut by 6 bases, the J end by 6 bases, with 15 bases between. The CDR3 loop reads CASSPQGPFNEQFF. CDR3 nucleotides: TGCGCCAGCAGCCCACAGGGCCCTTTCAATGAGCAGTTCTTC.

The genes are TRBV29-1 and TRBJ2-5; D unresolved. This CDR3 is built from 13 residues. Per germline, CDR1 SQVTM and CDR2 ANQGSEA. The V end lost 4 bases, the J end lost 1 base, and 10 bases lay between the germline ends. The CDR3 bases are TGCAGCGTTGCCGCGACGGGCCAAGAGACCCAGTACTTC. Amino acid sequence: CSVAATGQETQYF.

The chain is built from TRBV18 and TRBJ2-6; no firm D call. The CDR3 extends over 15 amino acids. Between the trimmed V and J ends, which lost 4 bases and 4 bases, there was a span of 11 bases. CDR1 is KGHSH and CDR2 is LQKENI in the germline V gene. The CDR3 protein is CASSQETPGANVLTF. CDR3 bases: TGTGCCAGCTCACAGGAAACTCCCGGGGCCAACGTCCTGACTTTC.

This clonotype has ten or more counts. The chain is built from TRBV11-1 and TRBJ1-2; D is perhaps TRBD1 (6 bases). Trimming removed 7 bases from V and 6 bases from J, with 24 bases in between. The CDR3 extends over 16 amino acids. CDR1 and CDR2 from the germline V gene are SGHAT and FQDESV (reference sequence). The CDR3 spells CASTRWYRASTDGYTF. The DNA of the CDR3 is TGTGCCAGCACCCGGTGGTACAGGGCCAGCACTGATGGCTACACCTTC.

This clonotype was recorded once. A much bigger clone sits one base away, suggesting this may be a read error. The gene calls are TRBV7-9 and TRBJ2-1, with 8 bases lining up with TRBD2. Germline CDR1 reads SEHNR; CDR2 reads FQNEAQ (reference sequence). This CDR3 comprises 14 residues. The CDR3 DNA is TGTGCCAGCAGCTTAAGCGGGAGTGCGAATGAGCAGCTCTTC. It specifies CASSLSGSANEQLF.

Worth noting for this clonotype: The CDR3 does not close with the conserved phenylalanine or tryptophan, likely indicating a read error. This chain uses TRBV5-4 with TRBJ1-5; TRBD1 matches at 9 bases. This CDR3 has 15 residues. J gave up 6 bases and V 0 bases, and 4 bases lay outside the gene matches. CDR1 SGHNT and CDR2 YYREEE come from the germline V gene (reference sequence). The CDR3 reads CASSLGGQGGQPQHL. The CDR3 DNA is TGTGCCAGCAGCTTGGGGGGACAGGGCGGTCAGCCCCAGCATCTT.

This clonotype was detected only once. This may stem from a read error, because a much larger clone lies one nucleotide away. The CDR3 coding sequence is TGTGCCAGCAGCACCCGGTCAGATTCCTACAATGAGCAGTTCTTC. This codes for CASSTRSDSYNEQFF. The chain joins TRBV5-4 to TRBJ2-1; D is unclear. The CDR3 extends over 15 amino acids. The V end lost 4 bases, the J end lost 1 base, and 12 bases lay between the germline ends. Germline assignment: CDR1 SGHNT and CDR2 YYREEE (reference sequence).